Shown below are 32 T cell receptor beta chains from a single sample sequenced in a study of T cell changes during pregnancy in multiple sclerosis. Here immunoSEQ multiplex PCR was the method, and the copy in TCRdb shows in-frame clones only, minus some. Among about 93,000 clones listed, around 92% were seen once. The source material was peripheral blood, sampled after pregnancy. The receptors were gathered from a female donor with multiple sclerosis, enrolled in a pregnancy study.

Comments on this clone: The CDR3 does not end in the conserved phenylalanine or tryptophan, so this is likely a read error. The chain is built from TRBV30 and TRBJ1-1; tentatively, D is TRBD1 (5 bases). Looked up from germline, CDR1 is GTSNPN and CDR2 is SVGIG (reference sequence). CDR3 length: 13 residues. V lost 2 bases to trimming and J lost 1 base, with 8 bases between them. The CDR3 loop is CAWSSQGNTEAFL. CDR3 DNA: TGTGCCTGGAGTAGTCAGGGGAACACTGAAGCTTTCCTT.

V and J are TRBV6-5 and TRBJ2-7, with 9 nucleotides matching TRBD1. The CDR3 contains 14 residues. CDR1 is MNHEY, CDR2 SVGAGI, per germline. V was pared by 5 bases and J by 2 bases, with 4 bases of the junction left unmatched. CDR3 in DNA: TGTGCCAGCAGTCCCTGGACAGGGGCCTACGAGCAGTACTTC. Residues: CASSPWTGAYEQYF.

The chain has TRBV4-1 and TRBJ2-7; no firm D call. Per germline, CDR1 MGHRA and CDR2 YSYEKL. The CDR3 contains 15 residues. The germline V and J ends were trimmed by 0 bases and 2 bases, with 11 bases remaining between them. This chain's CDR3 is CASSQESVAPYEQYF. CDR3 nucleotide sequence: TGCGCCAGCAGCCAAGAAAGCGTGGCACCCTACGAGCAGTACTTC.

The chain links TRBV6-5 to TRBJ1-2; TRBD1 is a possible D gene (5 bases). Germline-derived CDR1 and CDR2 are MNHEY and SVGAGI. V lost 0 bases to trimming and J lost 8 bases, with 10 bases between them. The CDR3 sequence is 13 residues long. The CDR3 DNA reads TGTGCCAGCAGTTACTCGATGGGGGGAGGCTACACCTTC. Translated, it gives CASSYSMGGGYTF.

V is TRBV18 and J is TRBJ2-7, with 9 bases lining up with TRBD1. This CDR3 comprises 15 residues. Per the germline V gene, CDR1 is KGHSH and CDR2 is LQKENI. Trimming at V came to 6 bases and at J to 2 bases, leaving 8 bases not matched to a gene. CDR3 in DNA: TGTGCCAGCTCCCAAGGGACAGGGACCACCTACGAGCAGTACTTC. It encodes CASSQGTGTTYEQYF.

This chain connects TRBV10-3 to TRBJ1-1; no firm D call. V dropped 5 bases and J dropped 5 bases, with 12 bases sitting between them. Germline V gene lookup returns CDR1 ENHRY and CDR2 SYGVKD. The CDR3 runs 13 residues. CDR3: CAISWTGETEAFF. CDR3 nucleotide sequence: TGTGCCATCAGTTGGACTGGGGAGACTGAAGCTTTCTTT.

The CDR3 nucleotides are TGTGCCAGCATCGGCCCGATTGGGGGCGTTCAGCCCCAGCATTTT. It translates to CASIGPIGGVQPQHF. This sequence joins TRBV6-1 and TRBJ1-5, with D tentatively TRBD1 (6 bases). CDR1 and CDR2 (germline): MNHNS, SASEGT. V lost 7 bases and J 6 bases, leaving 19 bases between the germline ends. The CDR3 runs 15 residues.

This chain links TRBV5-4 with TRBJ2-3; weak D call: TRBD2 (7 bases). This CDR3 comprises 16 residues. Trimming removed 0 bases from V and 6 bases from J, with 17 bases in between. Germline CDR1 reads SGHNT; CDR2 reads YYREEE (reference sequence). CDR3 sequence (DNA): TGTGCCAGCAGCTTGGCCGCGGGGGCCCGGGGGGATACGCAGTATTTT. Protein product: CASSLAAGARGDTQYF.

This chain connects TRBV7-2 to TRBJ1-5; TRBD1 agrees at 11 bases. The CDR3 is made up of 14 amino acids. Germline trimming cut 5 bases from V and 5 bases from J; bases unmatched to any gene: 2. The germline V gene encodes CDR1 SGHTA and CDR2 FQGNSA. The CDR3 sequence: CASSRDRGYQPQHF. The CDR3 coding sequence is TGTGCCAGCAGCCGGGACAGGGGGTATCAGCCCCAGCATTTT. Drawing the rest from reference TRBV7-2 and TRBJ1-5, the complete variable domain is GAGVSQSPSNKVTEKGKDVELRCDPISGHTALYWYRQSLGQGLEFLIYFQGNSAPDKSGLPSDRFSAERTGGSVSTLTIQRTQQEDSAVYLCASSRDRGYQPQHFGDGTRLSIL.

The genes are TRBV6-4 and TRBJ1-1; D is possibly TRBD1 (5 bases). Germline lookup yields CDR1 MRHNA and CDR2 SNTAGT. V shed 6 bases and J shed 2 bases, with 16 bases lying between them. CDR3 length equals 15 residues. The DNA of the CDR3 is TGTGCCAGCAGGGATAATACAGGACTAAACACTGAAGCTTTCTTT. This translates into CASRDNTGLNTEAFF.

J is TRBJ1-2 and V is TRBV2; the D is unclear. CDR1 is SNHLY, CDR2 FYNNEI, per germline. V lost 9 bases and J 6 bases, leaving 14 bases between the germline ends. The CDR3 totals 12 residues. CDR3 sequence reads: CASRGVGDGYTF. CDR3 in DNA: TGTGCCAGTCGCGGGGTCGGGGATGGCTACACCTTC.

The V and J genes are TRBV5-6 and TRBJ1-5, with 7 nucleotides matching TRBD1. The V and J ends lost 2 bases and 4 bases, in that order; junction bases with no gene match: 0. The CDR3 contains 13 residues. CDR1 is SGHDT, CDR2 YYEEEE, per germline. The CDR3 nucleotides read TGTGCCAGCAGCTTACAGGGGAATCAGCCCCAGCATTTT. It translates to CASSLQGNQPQHF.

This chain connects TRBV7-2 to TRBJ2-5, with D possibly being TRBD1 (6 bases). The CDR3 loop spans 14 amino acids. The germline V gene encodes CDR1 SGHTA and CDR2 FQGNSA. The germline V and J ends were trimmed by 6 bases and 1 base, with 12 bases remaining between them. The CDR3 here is CASRTGQPQETQYF. In DNA, the CDR3 is TGTGCCAGCAGGACAGGACAGCCCCAAGAGACCCAGTACTTC.

The gene calls are TRBV4-3 and TRBJ2-2, with 8 bases identical to TRBD2. The trim removed 2 bases at V and 2 bases at J, leaving 13 bases unmatched. The CDR3 consists of 19 residues. Germline-derived CDR1 and CDR2 are LGHNA and YSLEER. The CDR3 sequence is CASSQLTLAGSINTGELFF. The CDR3 DNA is TGCGCCAGCAGCCAACTTACCTTAGCGGGGAGTATTAACACCGGGGAGCTGTTTTTT.

This clone showed up just once. The V gene is TRBV6-1, the J gene TRBJ2-3; TRBD2 matches 8 bases. The length of the CDR3 is 16 residues. Germline V gene lookup returns CDR1 MNHNS and CDR2 SASEGT. With 4 bases clipped from V and 1 base from J, the junction kept 7 bases outside the gene matches. CDR3 bases: TGTGCCAGCAGTGTCACGGGGGGGGCCGGCACAGATACGCAGTATTTT. This translates into CASSVTGGAGTDTQYF.

The rearrangement joins TRBV7-2 to TRBJ2-7; unclear D gene. Trimming took off 2 bases at V and 3 bases at J, with 17 bases between the two ends. The germline V gene has CDR1 SGHTA and CDR2 FQGNSA. The CDR3 has 16 residues. CDR3 DNA sequence: TGTGCCAGCAGCTTAAGTCCCGGCCAGGCCTACTACGAGCAGTACTTC. Amino acid sequence: CASSLSPGQAYYEQYF.

The V gene is TRBV6-4, the J gene TRBJ2-1, with 7 bases fitting TRBD2. The CDR3 is made up of 14 amino acids. Trimming cost V 6 bases and J 1 base; bases outside gene matches: 3. CDR1 is MRHNA, CDR2 SNTAGT, per germline. This chain's CDR3 is CASSLAESYNEQFF. In DNA form, the CDR3 reads TGTGCCAGCAGCCTAGCGGAATCCTACAATGAGCAGTTCTTC.

V usage is TRBV20-1 and J usage is TRBJ2-7, with D perhaps matching TRBD2 (5 bases). The CDR3 sequence is 11 residues long. V was trimmed by 2 bases and J by 6 bases, leaving 8 bases between them. Per the germline V gene, CDR1 is DFQATT and CDR2 is SNEGSKA (reference sequence). CDR3 region: CSARLAGEQYF. For the CDR3, the DNA is TGCAGTGCTAGACTAGCTGGCGAGCAGTACTTC.

The chain has TRBV7-7 and TRBJ2-5; TRBD2 is a possible D gene (6 bases). There are 16 residues in the CDR3. V lost 3 bases and J lost 1, with 15 bases in between. Germline values: CDR1 SSHAT, CDR2 FNYEAQ (reference sequence). CDR3 nucleotides: TGTGCCAGCAGCTTGCTTGGATCGGGGGTCCAAGAGACCCAGTACTTC. Translation gives CASSLLGSGVQETQYF.

The chain uses TRBV7-9 and TRBJ2-7, with TRBD1 matching over 7 bases. Germline assignment: CDR1 SEHNR and CDR2 FQNEAQ (reference sequence). The CDR3 loop spans 14 amino acids. The ends lost 6 bases at V and 3 bases at J; junction bases unmatched: 8. The CDR3 loop reads CASSLDRAVYEQYF. CDR3 DNA: TGTGCCAGCAGTCTCGACAGGGCCGTCTACGAGCAGTACTTC.

CDR3 nucleotide sequence: TGTGCCATCAGTGAGGGAATGGGGGCCGGGAAGCAGTTCTTC. This gives the protein CAISEGMGAGKQFF. V gene TRBV10-3 combines with J gene TRBJ2-1; a possible D gene is TRBD1 (6 bases). This CDR3 spans 14 amino acids. Per the germline V gene, CDR1 is ENHRY and CDR2 is SYGVKD. Trimming cost V 2 bases and J 11 bases, with 16 bases left between them.

V and J are TRBV30 and TRBJ1-1; D is uncertain. Germline V lookup: CDR1 GTSNPN, CDR2 SVGIG (reference sequence). The CDR3 totals 13 residues. V lost 2 bases, J lost 1 base, and 8 bases lay in between. The CDR3 nucleotides read TGTGCCTGGAGTCGTCAGAAGAACACTGAAGCTTTCTTT. Translation: CAWSRQKNTEAFF.

The V call is TRBV2, the J call TRBJ1-5; D gene uncertain. This CDR3 has 14 amino acids. Trimming removed 4 bases from V and 2 bases from J, with 9 bases in between. Germline-derived CDR1 and CDR2 are SNHLY and FYNNEI. As DNA, the CDR3 is TGTGCCAGCAGTGGAGAGAGCGGCAATCAGCCCCAGCATTTT. Protein product: CASSGESGNQPQHF.

The chain has TRBV14 and TRBJ2-7; D perhaps matches TRBD1 (5 bases). V was shortened by 3 bases and J by 3 bases, with 15 bases between the two germline ends. CDR1 SGHDN and CDR2 FVKESK come from the germline V gene. This CDR3 has 15 amino acids. The CDR3 sequence is CASSHLGQQGYEQYF. Here the CDR3 DNA reads TGTGCCAGCAGCCATCTGGGGCAGCAGGGCTACGAGCAGTACTTC.

The chain couples TRBV6-1 to TRBJ2-7; 7 bases match TRBD2. V lost 8 bases, J lost 3 bases, and 10 bases stayed unmatched. Germline CDR1 and CDR2: MNHNS and SASEGT. CDR3 size: 14 residues. The CDR3 loop reads CASRSSGAVYEQYF. The CDR3 bases are TGTGCCAGCCGATCTAGCGGAGCGGTCTACGAGCAGTACTTC.

The rearrangement links TRBV7-9 to TRBJ2-7; the D is unclear. Trimming took 5 bases from V and 4 from J, leaving 6 bases between them. Germline CDR1 and CDR2: SEHNR and FQNEAQ (reference sequence). The CDR3 is 11 residues long. Here the CDR3 reads CASSNTYEQYF. The CDR3 region has the DNA TGTGCCAGCAGCAACACATACGAGCAGTACTTC.

The J gene is TRBJ1-4, the V gene TRBV19; D call uncertain. The CDR3 covers 15 residues. Germline lookup yields CDR1 LNHDA and CDR2 SQIVND (reference sequence). Between the trimmed V and J ends, which lost 3 bases and 5 bases, there was a span of 13 bases. The CDR3 sequence is CASSIRVGGNEKLFF. CDR3 nucleotide sequence: TGTGCCAGTAGTATCCGGGTAGGAGGGAATGAAAAACTGTTTTTT.

V is TRBV5-6 and J is TRBJ1-2; 11 nucleotides agree with TRBD1. The V and J ends lost 2 bases and 3 bases, in that order; junction bases with no gene match: 3. CDR3 length: 15 amino acids. Germline V CDR1 and CDR2: SGHDT, YYEEEE. This chain's CDR3 is CASSFWDRGYYGYTF. The DNA for the CDR3 is TGTGCCAGCAGCTTCTGGGACAGGGGGTACTATGGCTACACCTTC.

The CDR3 protein is CSVERGGGEQFF. CDR3 nucleotide sequence: TGCAGCGTTGAAAGGGGTGGCGGTGAGCAGTTCTTC. The chain is built from TRBV29-1 and TRBJ2-1, with D perhaps TRBD1 (5 bases). Per the germline V gene, CDR1 is SQVTM and CDR2 is ANQGSEA. Trimming shortened V by 2 bases and J by 9 bases, and 11 bases separated the two germline ends. The CDR3 sequence is 12 residues long.

The V gene is TRBV9, the J gene TRBJ1-3; possible D gene TRBD1, 6 bases. In germline, CDR1 is SGDLS, CDR2 YYNGEE. CDR3 size: 16 residues. The V gene lost 3 bases and the J gene lost 0 bases, with 13 bases spanning the gap. The CDR3 DNA is TGTGCCAGCAGCGCGACAGGAGGTCTCTCTGGAAACACCATATATTTT. Protein product: CASSATGGLSGNTIYF.

This rearrangement joins TRBV19 to TRBJ2-7, with 9 bases fitting TRBD2. The CDR3 has 14 amino acids. V was pared by 5 bases and J by 4 bases, with 6 bases of the junction left unmatched. In germline, CDR1 is LNHDA, CDR2 SQIVND (reference sequence). The CDR3 region has the DNA TGTGCCAGTAGTTCTATAGCGGGAGCGTACGAGCAGTACTTC. As protein: CASSSIAGAYEQYF.

V usage is TRBV11-2 and J usage is TRBJ1-6; tentatively, D is TRBD1 (6 bases). Germline V lookup: CDR1 SGHAT, CDR2 FQNNGV. V was pared by 5 bases and J by 7 bases, with 12 bases between. The CDR3 consists of 14 residues. CDR3 amino acids: CASSVRDINSPLHF. The DNA for the CDR3 is TGTGCCAGCAGCGTCCGGGACATCAATTCACCCCTCCACTTT.